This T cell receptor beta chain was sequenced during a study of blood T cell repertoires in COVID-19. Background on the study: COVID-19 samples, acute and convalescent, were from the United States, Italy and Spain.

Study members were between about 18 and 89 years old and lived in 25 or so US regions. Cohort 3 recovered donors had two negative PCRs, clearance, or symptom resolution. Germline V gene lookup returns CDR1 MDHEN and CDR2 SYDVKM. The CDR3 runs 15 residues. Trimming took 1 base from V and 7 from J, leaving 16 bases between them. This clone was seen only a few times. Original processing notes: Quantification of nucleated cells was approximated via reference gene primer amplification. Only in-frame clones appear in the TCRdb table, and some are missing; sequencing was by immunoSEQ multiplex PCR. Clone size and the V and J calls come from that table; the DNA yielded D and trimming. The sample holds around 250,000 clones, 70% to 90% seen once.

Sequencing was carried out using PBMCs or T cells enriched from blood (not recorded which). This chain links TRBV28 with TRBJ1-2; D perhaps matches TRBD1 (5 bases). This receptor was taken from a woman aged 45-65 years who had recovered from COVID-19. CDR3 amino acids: CASSLLIRAQGGYTF. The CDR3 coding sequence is TGTGCCAGCAGTTTATTAATCCGAGCTCAGGGTGGCTACACCTTC.